These 10 T cell receptor beta chains originate from one sample sequenced in a study of spatial heterogeneity in lung cancer. No antigens are known for them. Study-wide points: Mutation counts in tumors were tracked by counts of expanded intratumoral alpha and beta TCRs.

Sample time point: sample taken at primary tumor resection. TCRdb redid the calling of the 5' RACE reads with MiXCR, one entry per CDR3 protein. The sample includes roughly 15,000 distinct CDR3 sequences, 4.7% of them seen just once. This material consisted of lung tumor tissue, taken at surgery. Receptor source: a female donor with early-stage non-small cell lung cancer.

V gene TRBV4-3 combines with J gene TRBJ2-7; 9 bases match TRBD1. After removal of 0 bases from V and 4 bases from J, the junction contained 13 bases not matched to a gene. There are 18 residues in the CDR3. Germline assignment: CDR1 LGHNA and CDR2 YSLEER. This chain's CDR3 is CASSQEFQGQGEGYEQYF. CDR3 coding DNA: TGCGCCAGCAGCCAAGAATTTCAGGGACAGGGAGAAGGTTACGAGCAGTACTTC.

At least ten counts were recorded for this clonotype. The chain carries TRBV6-2 or TRBV6-3 and TRBJ1-1; no definite D call. The length of the CDR3 is 12 residues. The germline V and J ends were trimmed by 8 bases and 2 bases, with 9 bases remaining between them. Germline V CDR1 and CDR2: MNHEY, SVGEGT. CDR3 sequence (DNA): TGTGCCAGCCGAACCTTTAACACTGAAGCTTTCTTT. Its translation: CASRTFNTEAFF.

This clonotype has at least ten counts. This chain links TRBV9 with TRBJ1-2; 7 nucleotides align to TRBD1. The CDR3 spans 13 residues. With 3 bases clipped from V and 4 bases from J, the junction kept 3 bases outside the gene matches. Germline V gene sequence: CDR1 SGDLS, CDR2 YYNGEE. CDR3 loop: CASSAGTVYGYTF. In DNA form, the CDR3 reads TGTGCCAGCAGCGCCGGGACAGTCTATGGCTACACCTTC.

At least ten counts were recorded for this clonotype. The gene calls are TRBV30 and TRBJ2-7; D ambiguous. The CDR3 extends over 12 amino acids. Germline V gene lookup returns CDR1 GTSNPN and CDR2 SVGIG (reference sequence). Trimming shortened V by 1 base and J by 2 bases, and 6 bases separated the two germline ends. The CDR3 DNA reads as TGTGCCTGGAGTGCCCGGGCCTACGAGCAGTACTTC. It yields the protein CAWSARAYEQYF.

This clonotype appeared many times. V usage is TRBV10-2 and J usage is TRBJ1-1, with D unclear. Germline lookup yields CDR1 WSHSY and CDR2 SAAADI. The CDR3 is made up of 13 amino acids. V was shortened by 2 bases and J by 11 bases, with 15 bases between the two germline ends. CDR3 region: CASSEDNSSGAFF. In DNA, the CDR3 is TGCGCCAGCAGTGAGGATAACTCCTCGGGCGCTTTCTTT.

The chain employs TRBV7-9 and TRBJ1-5; weak D call: TRBD1 (5 bases). The length of the CDR3 is 15 residues. Deletions cut 4 bases from V and 7 bases from J, with 17 bases between. From germline, CDR1 is SEHNR and CDR2 FQNEAQ (reference sequence). The CDR3 reads CASSSSGGLGQPQHF. The CDR3 DNA reads TGTGCCAGCAGCTCGTCGGGGGGTCTGGGCCAGCCCCAGCATTTT.

This clonotype was seen many times. The chain links TRBV19 to TRBJ1-5; 8 bases fit TRBD1. V lost 6 bases to trimming and J lost 5 bases; unmatched junction nucleotides: 18. Germline values: CDR1 LNHDA, CDR2 SQIVND (reference sequence). This CDR3 has 18 amino acids. The DNA for the CDR3 is TGTGCCAGTAGGGAGGACCTGGACAGGGAGGATTGGGATCAGCCCCAGCATTTT. It is translated as CASREDLDREDWDQPQHF.

Ten or more counts support this clonotype. This chain connects TRBV7-2 to TRBJ1-1; D remains ambiguous. The germline V gene encodes CDR1 SGHTA and CDR2 FQGNSA. The V end lost 5 bases, the J end lost 7 bases, and 11 bases lay between the germline ends. This CDR3 spans 12 amino acids. DNA for the CDR3: TGTGCCAGCAGCCCTCAACGGGGTGAAGCTTTCTTT. It translates to CASSPQRGEAFF.

This clonotype is classed as medium-sized. The rearrangement joins TRBV29-1 to TRBJ2-5, with 8 bases aligning to TRBD1. Germline V lookup: CDR1 SQVTM, CDR2 ANQGSEA. The CDR3 loop spans 15 amino acids. V shed 4 bases and J 5 bases; nucleotides not matched to a gene: 12. CDR3 DNA: TGCAGCGTTGTCTATCCGACAGGGGCGCAGGAGACCCAGTACTTC. This gives the protein CSVVYPTGAQETQYF.

The sample holds many counts of this clonotype. V is TRBV18 and J is TRBJ1-1; TRBD1 might be the D (6 bases). This CDR3 is 15 amino acids long. Germline V gene data show CDR1 as KGHSH and CDR2 as LQKENI. The ends were cut back, 3 bases at V and 5 bases at J, with 16 bases in the middle. The CDR3 spells CASSPTDRPGTEAFF. CDR3 coding DNA: TGTGCCAGCTCACCCACCGACAGGCCCGGGACTGAAGCTTTCTTT.